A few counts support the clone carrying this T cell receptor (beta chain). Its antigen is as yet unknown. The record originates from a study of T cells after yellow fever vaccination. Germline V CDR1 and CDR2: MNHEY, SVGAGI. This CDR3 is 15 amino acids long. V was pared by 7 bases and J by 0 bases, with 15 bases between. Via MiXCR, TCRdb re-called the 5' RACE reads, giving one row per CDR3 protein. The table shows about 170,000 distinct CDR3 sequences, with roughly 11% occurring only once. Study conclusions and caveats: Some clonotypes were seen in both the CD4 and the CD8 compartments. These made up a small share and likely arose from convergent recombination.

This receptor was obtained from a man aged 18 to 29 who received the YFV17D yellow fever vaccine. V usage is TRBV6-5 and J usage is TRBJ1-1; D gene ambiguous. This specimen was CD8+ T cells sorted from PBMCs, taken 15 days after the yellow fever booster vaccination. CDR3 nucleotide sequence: TGTGCCAGCACCTCCGAATGGACCATGAACACTGAAGCTTTCTTT. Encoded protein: CASTSEWTMNTEAFF.